Shown below are 30 T cell receptor beta chains from a single sample sequenced in a study of naive and memory T cell subsets. Both TRBC1 and TRBC2 were covered by a beta constant-region primer of two equimolar oligonucleotides. TCRdb itself ran the UMI-ligation and nested PCR reads through MiXCR, one entry per CDR3 protein. The table lists about 4,600 distinct CDR3 sequences, approximately 7.9% of them singletons. Source material: CD4+ TEMRA cells from blood. Stated subset: effector memory re-expressing CD45RA, CD45RA+ CD27-. Receptors were obtained from a human donor in good health.

This clonotype showed up just a few times. The chain is built from TRBV20-1 and TRBJ2-6; D not certain. Trimming left V 6 bases short and J 1 base short, with 10 bases between. This CDR3 spans 14 amino acids. CDR1 is DFQATT, CDR2 SNEGSKA, per germline (reference sequence). For the CDR3, the DNA is TGCAGTGCGGAATTTAGGTCTGGGGCCAACGTCCTGACTTTC. As protein: CSAEFRSGANVLTF.

This clonotype was seen many times. The genes are TRBV7-2 and TRBJ2-3; 9 bases line up with TRBD1. V shed 5 bases, J shed 5 bases, and the junction held 5 bases outside the gene matches. This CDR3 region has 14 residues. Germline V gene data show CDR1 as SGHTA and CDR2 as FQGNSA. The CDR3 loop reads CASSRQGVRDTQYF. The CDR3, as DNA: TGTGCCAGCAGCCGACAGGGGGTTAGAGATACGCAGTATTTT.

This clonotype is labeled medium-sized. V and J are TRBV2 and TRBJ1-4; unclear D gene. From germline, CDR1 is SNHLY and CDR2 FYNNEI. The CDR3 sequence is 15 residues long. The V gene lost 6 bases and the J gene lost 8 bases, with 19 bases spanning the gap. The CDR3 is CASRATSTTGEKLFF. CDR3 sequence (DNA): TGTGCCAGCAGGGCCACCTCGACGACGGGAGAAAAACTGTTTTTT. Full variable domain (remainder filled in from reference TRBV2 and TRBJ1-4): EPEVTQTPSHQVTQMGQEVILRCVPISNHLYFYWYRQILGQKVEFLVSFYNNEISEKSEIFDDQFSVERPDGSNFTLKIRSTKLEDSAMYFCASRATSTTGEKLFFGSGTQLSVL.

This clonotype appeared many times. This chain joins TRBV20-1 and TRBJ2-7, with TRBD2 matching 7 bases. Germline V gives CDR1 DFQATT, CDR2 SNEGSKA (reference sequence). The V gene end was trimmed by 3 bases and the J gene end by 2 bases; junction bases not matched to a gene: 7. The CDR3 extends over 14 amino acids. CDR3 in DNA: TGCAGTGCTAGGCTCCGGGACTACCCCTACGAGCAGTACTTC. Protein product: CSARLRDYPYEQYF.

The rearrangement links TRBV28 to TRBJ2-7, with D possibly TRBD2 on 5 matching bases. The CDR3 consists of 16 residues. Germline CDR1 and CDR2: MDHEN and SYDVKM. The CDR3 coding sequence is TGTGAAAGCAGGATGTGGGGAGAGGGAGTCTCCTACGAGCAGTACTTC. Translation gives CESRMWGEGVSYEQYF.

This clonotype came up a few times. The rearrangement links TRBV2 to TRBJ2-3; 8 bases agree with TRBD2. The V gene's germline CDR1 is SNHLY and CDR2 FYNNEI. The junction had 2 bases not matched to a gene; V was cut back by 4 bases and J by 2 bases. CDR3 length equals 14 residues. This CDR3 is CASSAGGVTDTQYF. For the CDR3, the DNA is TGTGCCAGCAGTGCGGGAGGGGTCACAGATACGCAGTATTTT.

V usage is TRBV28 and J usage is TRBJ1-6; a possible D gene is TRBD1 (5 bases). Germline V gives CDR1 MDHEN, CDR2 SYDVKM. CDR3 length equals 17 residues. The V end lost 2 bases, the J end lost 7 bases, and 18 bases lay between the germline ends. Here the CDR3 DNA reads TGTGCCAGCAGTTTAAGGGCCGGCGGGGGGGAAAATTCACCCCTCCACTTT. Amino acids: CASSLRAGGGENSPLHF.

V is TRBV4-3 and J is TRBJ2-7, with D perhaps matching TRBD1 or TRBD2 (5 bases each). Germline lookup yields CDR1 LGHNA and CDR2 YSLEER. The CDR3 contains 16 residues. V dropped 3 bases and J dropped 4 bases, with 19 bases sitting between them. The CDR3 nucleotides read TGCGCCAGCAGCCAGTCGATCGGGACGACGGGGTACGAGCAGTACTTC. Residues: CASSQSIGTTGYEQYF.

This clonotype was recorded at least ten times. V gene TRBV20-1 combines with J gene TRBJ2-7; 9 bases are shared with TRBD2. The CDR3 length is 14 residues. Germline CDR1 and CDR2: DFQATT and SNEGSKA (reference sequence). V trimming: 3 bases; J trimming: 6 bases; junction bases outside the gene matches: 9. The DNA for the CDR3 is TGCAGTGCTAGTACCCTAGCGGGACTGCTCGAGCAGTACTTC. This encodes CSASTLAGLLEQYF.

CDR3 loop: CASSTTSRGELFF. The DNA of the CDR3 is TGTGCCAGCAGCACCACCAGTCGAGGGGAGCTGTTTTTT. The chain couples TRBV28 to TRBJ2-2; D gene ambiguous. Trimming cost V 6 bases and J 8 bases, with 13 bases left between them. CDR1 MDHEN and CDR2 SYDVKM come from the germline V gene. This CDR3 spans 13 amino acids.

This clonotype was observed many times. V gene TRBV15 combines with J gene TRBJ2-5; a weak D match, TRBD1 (5 bases). The CDR3 is made up of 15 amino acids. V gave up 3 bases and J gave up 2 bases, with 13 bases separating them. Germline CDR1 LNHNV, CDR2 YYDKDF (reference sequence). The CDR3 spells CATSRLLGDQETQYF. The CDR3 DNA reads TGTGCCACCAGCAGGCTATTAGGGGATCAAGAGACCCAGTACTTC. The whole variable domain, filled in from reference TRBV15 and TRBJ2-5, reads DAMVIQNPRYQVTQFGKPVTLSCSQTLNHNVMYWYQQKSSQAPKLLFHYYDKDFNNEADTPDNFQSRRPNTSFCFLDIRSPGLGDTAMYLCATSRLLGDQETQYFGPGTRLLVL.

The chain joins TRBV12-5 to TRBJ2-2; the D gene is possibly TRBD2 (7 bases). The germline V and J ends were trimmed by 6 bases and 4 bases, with 15 bases remaining between them. Germline V gene data show CDR1 as LGHNT and CDR2 as FRNRAP. The CDR3 length is 15 residues. CDR3 DNA sequence: TGTGCTAGTGGCCTGGGGGGGCTTATCACCGGGGAGCTGTTTTTT. Protein sequence: CASGLGGLITGELFF.

This clonotype came up once. The CDR3 carries no conserved terminal phenylalanine or tryptophan, so it likely arises from a read error. It is unclear where the CDR3 begins or ends on the DNA, so no DNA is shown, and the CDR3 is as TCRdb lists it. V and J are TRBV10-3 and TRBJ2-1; TRBD1 was called by the table and not checked on the DNA. The CDR3 spans 15 residues, counting both ends. Germline V gene sequence: CDR1 ENHRY, CDR2 SYGVKD. CDR3 sequence reads: CAISEKGTDYNEQGC.

Regarding this clonotype: This is likely a read error, given that the CDR3 carries no conserved phenylalanine or tryptophan at its end. The DNA is left out, because the CDR3 cannot be placed on it with certainty; the CDR3 is given as TCRdb lists it. The rearrangement joins TRBV2 to TRBJ1-3; the DNA was not compared with TRBD1, the D call given in the table. Germline loops: CDR1 SNHLY, CDR2 FYNNEI. The CDR3 numbers 16 amino acids, ends counted. The CDR3 is CASTGQGAQTGNTREV.

The J gene is TRBJ2-1, the V gene TRBV11-2; D might be TRBD2 (6 bases). The CDR3 has 18 amino acids. The ends were cut back, 3 bases at V and 0 bases at J, with 18 bases in the middle. Per the germline V gene, CDR1 is SGHAT and CDR2 is FQNNGV. Written as DNA, the CDR3 is TGTGCCAGCAGCTTTTTGGGCGGGGTCTCAAGCTCCTACAATGAGCAGTTCTTC. It specifies CASSFLGGVSSSYNEQFF.

The chain has TRBV11-1 and TRBJ2-1; D is undetermined. The CDR3 consists of 20 residues. The V gene's germline CDR1 is SGHAT and CDR2 FQDESV (reference sequence). The V end was cut by 0 bases, the J end by 2 bases, with 23 bases between. The CDR3 loop is CASSLAPFPPTFPPYNEQFF. CDR3 DNA sequence: TGTGCCAGCAGCTTAGCCCCCTTTCCACCCACCTTTCCGCCCTACAATGAGCAGTTCTTC.

At least ten counts were recorded for this clonotype. The genes are TRBV2 and TRBJ2-7; perhaps TRBD2 as D (5 bases). The germline V gene has CDR1 SNHLY and CDR2 FYNNEI. Trimming removed 3 bases from V and 6 bases from J, with 9 bases in between. There are 12 residues in the CDR3. The CDR3 protein is CASSELAAEQYF. In nucleotides, the CDR3 is TGTGCCAGCAGTGAGCTAGCTGCCGAGCAGTACTTC.

This clonotype is medium-sized (0.01 to 0.1%) in the sample. This sequence joins TRBV5-1 and TRBJ1-3, with a tentative D call TRBD1 (6 bases). CDR1 SGHRS and CDR2 YFSETQ come from the germline V gene. This CDR3 has 18 residues. V was trimmed by 0 bases and J by 0 bases, leaving 16 bases between them. The CDR3 is CASSLAVRDTSSGNTIYF. DNA of the CDR3: TGCGCCAGCAGCTTGGCCGTCAGGGACACGAGCTCTGGAAACACCATATATTTT.

For this clonotype: Just one base apart from a much larger clone, this may be a read error. The gene calls are TRBV3-1 and TRBJ2-1, with D perhaps TRBD2 (5 bases). Between the trimmed V and J ends, which lost 6 bases and 8 bases, there was a span of 17 bases. Germline loops: CDR1 LGHDT, CDR2 YNNKEL (reference sequence). The CDR3 runs 14 residues. This CDR3 is CASSPCTRSDEQFF. In DNA form, the CDR3 reads TGTGCCAGCAGTCCGTGTACTAGGTCGGATGAGCAGTTCTTC.

This clonotype was counted at least ten times. The CDR3 end shows no conserved phenylalanine or tryptophan, and so a read error is likely. The limits of the CDR3 on the DNA are not certain, so only TCRdb's listed CDR3 is given. The CDR3 sequence is CSARDVGGQETL. The chain combines TRBV20-1 with TRBJ1-4; TRBD1, the table's D call, was not compared with the DNA. The CDR3 is made up of 12 amino acids, end residues included. Looked up from germline, CDR1 is DFQATT and CDR2 is SNEGSKA (reference sequence).

This chain links TRBV27 with TRBJ2-3, with D maybe TRBD1 (6 bases). V was shortened by 7 bases and J by 5 bases, with 22 bases between the two germline ends. CDR3 length: 16 amino acids. The germline V gene encodes CDR1 MNHEY and CDR2 SMNVEV (reference sequence). CDR3 sequence reads: CASKTRGAGAVDTQYF. CDR3 in DNA: TGTGCCAGCAAAACGAGAGGGGCAGGGGCGGTAGATACGCAGTATTTT.

This clonotype was seen a few times. The rearrangement links TRBV6-5 to TRBJ2-2, with D tentatively TRBD2 (5 bases). In germline, CDR1 is MNHEY, CDR2 SVGAGI. The V end lost 2 bases, the J end lost 5 bases, and 15 bases lay between the germline ends. The CDR3 runs to 16 residues. The CDR3 nucleotides are TGTGCCAGCAGTTACGGTGGACTCCGTAGGACCGGGGAGCTGTTTTTT. Its protein is CASSYGGLRRTGELFF.

This clonotype was observed many times. V and J are TRBV9 and TRBJ2-7; 10 bases align to TRBD2. Germline V lookup: CDR1 SGDLS, CDR2 YYNGEE. Trimming at V came to 7 bases and at J to 2 bases, leaving 12 bases not matched to a gene. The CDR3 length is 16 residues. CDR3 in DNA: TGTGCCAGCTCCGTAAACCTACTAGCGGGACCCTACGAGCAGTACTTC. Translation: CASSVNLLAGPYEQYF.

This clonotype was observed at least ten times. The chain carries TRBV11-2 and TRBJ2-3, with 8 bases lining up with TRBD2. Germline CDR1 and CDR2: SGHAT and FQNNGV. This CDR3 comprises 16 residues. V shed 2 bases, J shed 4 bases, and the junction held 8 bases outside the gene matches. The CDR3 sequence: CASSLKSIAGSDTQYF. The CDR3 DNA reads TGTGCCAGCAGCTTAAAATCGATAGCGGGGTCAGATACGCAGTATTTT.

The DNA of the CDR3 is TGCGCCAGCAGCTTGGCCCGGGAGCCTGGGGAGACCCAGTACTTC. It specifies CASSLAREPGETQYF. The J gene is TRBJ2-5, the V gene TRBV5-1; D might be TRBD2 (6 bases). V lost 0 bases and J lost 5, with 14 bases in between. CDR3 size: 15 residues. Germline assignment: CDR1 SGHRS and CDR2 YFSETQ.

This clonotype has ten or more counts. The chain carries TRBV6-6 and TRBJ2-5, with 7 bases fitting TRBD2. The V gene's germline CDR1 is MNHNY and CDR2 SVGAGI (reference sequence). This CDR3 has 17 residues. With V trimmed by 0 bases and J by 6 bases, 13 bases remained unmatched. The CDR3 is CASSYSTVRGRTKTQYF. DNA for the CDR3: TGTGCCAGCAGTTACTCGACGGTTCGCGGGAGAACAAAGACCCAGTACTTC.

The table lists this clonotype with many counts. The V gene is TRBV20-1, the J gene TRBJ2-6; TRBD2 matches at 8 bases. The CDR3 totals 19 residues. V was clipped by 0 bases and J by 0 bases; unmatched bases: 10. Germline V gene lookup returns CDR1 DFQATT and CDR2 SNEGSKA (reference sequence). CDR3 bases: TGCAGTGCTAGAGATGTCCTAGCGGGTTCGAGCTCTGGGGCCAACGTCCTGACTTTC. It yields the protein CSARDVLAGSSSGANVLTF.

V gene TRBV11-1 combines with J gene TRBJ2-1; TRBD1 matches at 7 bases. V lost 4 bases to trimming and J lost 0 bases; unmatched junction nucleotides: 6. Germline loops: CDR1 SGHAT, CDR2 FQDESV (reference sequence). This CDR3 contains 16 residues. For the CDR3, the DNA is TGTGCCAGCAGCTCGCGACAGGGAAGCTCCTACAATGAGCAGTTCTTC. It is translated as CASSSRQGSSYNEQFF.

There are many counts of this clonotype. This rearrangement joins TRBV5-1 to TRBJ2-3; D is undetermined. The length of the CDR3 is 16 residues. V was clipped by 4 bases and J by 1 base, with 16 bases between them. CDR1 and CDR2 (germline): SGHRS, YFSETQ. CDR3 nucleotides: TGCGCCAGCAGCGGGGAAGTTAGCTACGGCACAGATACGCAGTATTTT. Translation: CASSGEVSYGTDTQYF.

This clonotype occurred many times. The CDR3, as DNA: TGCAGTGCTAGATGGGGAGGCGGGGTGAACACCGGGGAGCTGTTTTTT. Protein sequence: CSARWGGGVNTGELFF. V and J are TRBV20-1 and TRBJ2-2; a possible D gene is TRBD2 (6 bases). Trimming shortened V by 2 bases and J by 1 base, and 14 bases separated the two germline ends. The CDR3 runs 16 residues. Per the germline V gene, CDR1 is DFQATT and CDR2 is SNEGSKA (reference sequence).